The 19 T cell receptor beta chains reported below all come from one sample, sequenced in a study of PD-L1 blockade in urothelial cancer. Profiled with immunoSEQ multiplex PCR; TCRdb holds only in-frame clones, not every one. Among 35,000 to 50,000 clones, roughly four fifths were seen once, and the ten largest hold 2.5% to 3%. The starting material was PBMCs, obtained around atezolizumab (anti-PD-L1) treatment. The receptors come from a man between 65 and 80 years old with urothelial cancer.

The table lists this clone with a count of one. J is TRBJ2-7 and V is TRBV28; 8 bases fit TRBD1. Unmatched junction bases numbered 9, after V lost 8 bases and J lost 3 bases. The CDR3 spans 14 residues. From germline, CDR1 is MDHEN and CDR2 SYDVKM. In DNA, the CDR3 is TGTGCCAGCGCGGAGACAGGGGATCTCTACGAGCAGTACTTC. Protein sequence: CASAETGDLYEQYF.

This chain links TRBV7-2 with TRBJ1-2; a weak D match, TRBD1 (5 bases). Looked up from germline, CDR1 is SGHTA and CDR2 is FQGNSA. The CDR3 totals 13 residues. The ends were cut back, 5 bases at V and 4 bases at J, with 11 bases in the middle. The CDR3 nucleotides are TGTGCCAGCAGCCCACCGGGGGTCTATGGCTACACCTTC. This gives the protein CASSPPGVYGYTF.

The chain employs TRBV6-6 and TRBJ1-2, with a tentative D call TRBD1 (5 bases). Germline CDR1 reads MNHNY; CDR2 reads SVGAGI (reference sequence). The CDR3 loop spans 14 amino acids. V dropped 6 bases and J dropped 2 bases, with 13 bases sitting between them. The CDR3 here is CASRTSGLNYGYTF. The CDR3 DNA follows: TGTGCCAGCAGAACTTCAGGGTTAAACTATGGCTACACCTTC.

The J gene is TRBJ2-2, the V gene TRBV19; 7 positions match TRBD2. With 3 bases clipped from V and 6 bases from J, the junction kept 7 bases outside the gene matches. Germline CDR1 reads LNHDA; CDR2 reads SQIVND (reference sequence). The CDR3 is 15 residues long. The CDR3 loop is CASSITAGEAGELFF. The CDR3 nucleotides read TGTGCCAGTAGTATCACGGCGGGAGAGGCCGGGGAGCTGTTTTTT.

This rearrangement joins TRBV11-3 to TRBJ2-2, with D perhaps matching TRBD1 (6 bases). This CDR3 region has 12 residues. Trimming shortened V by 5 bases and J by 7 bases, and 8 bases separated the two germline ends. Germline lookup yields CDR1 SGHNT and CDR2 YENEEA. The CDR3 reads CASSQDSGELFF. The CDR3 DNA is TGTGCCAGCAGCCAGGACAGCGGGGAGCTGTTTTTT.

CDR3 bases: TGTGCCAGCAGTTCAGGTGTAACTGAAGCTTTCTTT. Translating it yields CASSSGVTEAFF. This chain joins TRBV6-5 and TRBJ1-1; D is unresolved. Trimming pared 4 bases from V and 5 bases from J, leaving 8 bases between. CDR1 and CDR2 from the germline V gene are MNHEY and SVGAGI. The CDR3 has 12 amino acids.

The chain joins TRBV7-9 to TRBJ1-1; no reliable D call. Germline V gene data show CDR1 as SEHNR and CDR2 as FQNEAQ (reference sequence). This CDR3 has 11 residues. Trimming removed 7 bases from V and 6 bases from J, with 9 bases in between. CDR3 nucleotides: TGTGCCAGCACCCATCGGGCTGAAGCTTTCTTT. This encodes CASTHRAEAFF.

The chain is built from TRBV5-3 and TRBJ1-1; D is unclear. TRBV5-3 is noted as an ORF with a role that remains uncertain. The CDR3 length is 15 residues. V shed 2 bases and J shed 3 bases, with 14 bases lying between them. The CDR3 region has the DNA TGTGCCAGAAGCTTACTACCGGCAGCCGACACTGAAGCTTTCTTT. It specifies CARSLLPAADTEAFF.

This chain connects TRBV13 to TRBJ1-1; 8 nucleotides match TRBD1. Germline-derived CDR1 and CDR2 are PRHDT and FYEKMQ (reference sequence). After removal of 4 bases from V and 0 bases from J, the junction contained 7 bases not matched to a gene. This CDR3 has 16 amino acids. The CDR3 coding sequence is TGTGCCAGCAGCTCCGCAGGGGGCATGGTGAACACTGAAGCTTTCTTT. It encodes CASSSAGGMVNTEAFF.

The chain is built from TRBV9 and TRBJ2-2; 10 positions agree with TRBD2. CDR3 length equals 17 residues. V shed 6 bases, J shed 6 bases, and the junction held 14 bases outside the gene matches. CDR1 is SGDLS, CDR2 YYNGEE, per germline. CDR3 nucleotide sequence: TGTGCCAGCAACGGGCTAGCGGGAGATCATAGGGCCGGGGAGCTGTTTTTT. Its protein is CASNGLAGDHRAGELFF.

The V and J genes are TRBV2 and TRBJ2-2; 9 bases map to TRBD2. V shed 8 bases, J shed 9 bases, and the junction held 7 bases outside the gene matches. The CDR3 length is 13 residues. Germline CDR1 reads SNHLY; CDR2 reads FYNNEI. CDR3 bases: TGTGCCAGCGGGATAGCGGGAGTGTGGGAGCTGTTTTTT. This translates into CASGIAGVWELFF.

The V gene is TRBV6-5, the J gene TRBJ1-2; D is unclear. Trimming took 2 bases from V and 0 from J, leaving 13 bases between them. This CDR3 spans 16 amino acids. Per germline, CDR1 MNHEY and CDR2 SVGAGI. The CDR3 here is CASSYLSRGTNYGYTF. In nucleotides, the CDR3 is TGTGCCAGCAGTTACCTAAGCCGGGGTACTAACTATGGCTACACCTTC.

CDR3 protein: CASSNPWQGNEQFF. As DNA, the CDR3 is TGTGCCAGCAGTAATCCCTGGCAGGGCAATGAGCAGTTCTTC. The rearrangement links TRBV6-1 to TRBJ2-1; a weak D match, TRBD1 (5 bases). Germline CDR1 MNHNS, CDR2 SASEGT. The CDR3 consists of 14 residues. Trimming removed 5 bases from V and 6 bases from J, with 14 bases in between.

This clone has just a few counts. The J gene is TRBJ2-7, the V gene TRBV21-1; the DNA was not compared with TRBD2, the D call given in the table. TRBV21-1 is recorded as a pseudogene. The CDR3 loop spans 19 amino acids. The CDR3 nucleotides are TGTGCCAGCAGCAAAAAGCGGCGGGAGCCCTTTCTATTCACCTACGAGCAGTACTTC. Residues: CASSKKRREPFLFTYEQYF.

The sample holds a few counts of this clone. CDR3 bases: TGTGCCAGTTCCGGGACAGGGATAACTGAAGCTTTCTTT. Its protein is CASSGTGITEAFF. The genes are TRBV19 and TRBJ1-1, with TRBD1 matching over 9 bases. The CDR3 consists of 13 residues. Germline loops: CDR1 LNHDA, CDR2 SQIVND (reference sequence). Unmatched junction bases numbered 6, after V lost 8 bases and J lost 5 bases.

This clone was observed a single time. This rearrangement joins TRBV7-2 to TRBJ2-4; 7 nucleotides line up with TRBD2. CDR1 and CDR2 (germline): SGHTA, FQGNSA. The trim removed 2 bases at V and 6 bases at J, leaving 7 bases unmatched. CDR3 length: 15 amino acids. The CDR3 DNA reads TGTGCCAGCAGCTTAATGAGCCTAGCGGCAAACATTCAGTACTTC. This translates into CASSLMSLAANIQYF.

This clone came up once. The chain's CDR3 is CASSRPGTRDEKLFF. The DNA for the CDR3 is TGTGCCAGCTCACGTCCCGGGACACGGGATGAAAAACTGTTTTTT. The chain recombines TRBV18 with TRBJ1-4, with D possibly being TRBD1 (6 bases). The CDR3 is made up of 15 amino acids. V lost 4 bases to trimming and J lost 6 bases, with 15 bases between them. Germline V lookup: CDR1 KGHSH, CDR2 LQKENI.

The rearrangement joins TRBV2 to TRBJ2-3; TRBD2 might be the D (6 bases). V lost 8 bases and J 4 bases, leaving 16 bases between the germline ends. CDR3 length: 14 residues. The V gene's germline CDR1 is SNHLY and CDR2 FYNNEI. CDR3 protein: CASVWDSSADTQYF. CDR3 DNA sequence: TGTGCCAGCGTGTGGGACTCCTCGGCAGATACGCAGTATTTT. The variable domain in full, with the rest retrieved from reference TRBV2 and TRBJ2-3, is EPEVTQTPSHQVTQMGQEVILRCVPISNHLYFYWYRQILGQKVEFLVSFYNNEISEKSEIFDDQFSVERPDGSNFTLKIRSTKLEDSAMYFCASVWDSSADTQYFGPGTRLTVL.

The chain has TRBV7-2 and TRBJ1-1; TRBD1 matches 9 bases. The CDR3 covers 15 residues. Germline CDR1 SGHTA, CDR2 FQGNSA. V lost 3 bases to trimming and J lost 7 bases; unmatched junction nucleotides: 9. The CDR3, as DNA: TGTGCCAGCAGCTTTCCGGGACAGGGCCTTCATGAAGCTTTCTTT. It yields the protein CASSFPGQGLHEAFF.